This record concerns one TCR beta chain sequence. The method was immunoSEQ multiplex PCR; TCRdb's version includes in-frame clones alone and lacks a portion of them. The sample includes approximately 100,000 clones, 88% of them seen just once. Germline V gene sequence: CDR1 KGHSH, CDR2 LQKENI. The J segment lost 0 bases and the V segment lost 2 bases, leaving 8 bases of the junction unmatched. CDR3 length: 18 amino acids. The data derive from a study of identifying expanded T cells in peripheral blood. The receptor was derived from a person aged 18-70 years in good health. This rearrangement joins TRBV18 to TRBJ2-1; 9 positions match TRBD1. Sample: blood. The CDR3 DNA follows: TGTGCCAGCTCACCAAGGGGACAGGGATTGAGCTCCTACAATGAGCAGTTCTTC. The encoded protein is CASSPRGQGLSSYNEQFF.